This T cell receptor (beta chain) derives from a study of cytomegalovirus exposure and HLA in healthy donors. Whole-study findings and limits: A further, later analysis showed that HLA-associated TCR beta chains (compared with equally common others) were more clonally expanded. Productive status was seen about 90% or about 30% of the time for most TCR beta V segments in an earlier analysis.

Germline CDR1 and CDR2: MNHEY and SMNVEV (reference sequence). The CDR3 extends over 13 amino acids. With 0 bases removed from V and 4 bases from J, the gap between germline ends came to 7 bases. About this clone itself: The antigen remains undetermined.

The PCR was carried out with 60 Vbeta primers and 13 Jbeta primers. Some clones are missing from TCRdb's copy, which holds only in-frame ones; the method was immunoSEQ multiplex PCR. The sample has about 140,000 clones; approximately 80% are singletons. This sequence was found in a male donor in good health and CMV-seronegative. Input material: PBMCs. This chain links TRBV27 with TRBJ2-7, with D perhaps TRBD1 (5 bases). CDR3 DNA sequence: TGTGCCAGCAGTTTATCGTCAGGGTACGAGCAGTACTTC. It encodes CASSLSSGYEQYF.